The subject of this entry is one T cell receptor (beta chain). V was trimmed by 0 bases and J by 7 bases, leaving 13 bases between them. CDR1 SGDLS and CDR2 YYNGEE come from the germline V gene. The CDR3 runs to 14 residues. Data came from immunoSEQ multiplex PCR; TCRdb stores just in-frame clones and leaves some out. The sample holds about 300,000 clones, about nine tenths seen once. This entry comes from a study of blood T cell repertoires in COVID-19. What was sequenced was PBMCs or T cells enriched from blood (not recorded which). The TCR comes from a woman aged 18 to 35 who had recovered from COVID-19. The chain uses TRBV9 and TRBJ1-2; D possibly corresponds to TRBD1 (5 bases). CDR3 in amino acids: CASSVDPDQGGYTF. The CDR3 nucleotides read TGTGCCAGCAGCGTAGATCCAGACCAGGGTGGCTACACCTTC.